The 18 T cell receptor beta chains presented below share a single source sample, sequenced in a study of monozygotic twins with inflammatory bowel disease. TCRdb reprocessed the 5' RACE reads and reports one entry per CDR3 protein, with no DNA. This sample carries 200,000 to 250,000 distinct CDR3 sequences, with roughly 7.5% going to the ten biggest clones. Sequenced: blood. The receptor set was obtained from a human donor with ulcerative colitis or Crohn's disease, or a healthy co-twin of an affected twin (not recorded which).

The V and J genes are TRBV20-1 and TRBJ1-5; TCRdb gives TRBD1 as the D gene, but with no DNA this cannot be confirmed. Germline CDR1 is DFQATT and CDR2 is SNEGSKA (reference sequence). There are 13 residues in the CDR3. CDR3 amino acids: CSAREPRGQPQHF.

CDR3 region: CASSLEDSNNEQFF. V gene TRBV11-2 combines with J gene TRBJ2-1. The CDR3 is 14 residues long. Per the germline V gene, CDR1 is SGHAT and CDR2 is FQNNGV.

This rearrangement joins TRBV6-2 or TRBV6-3 to TRBJ1-5. The CDR3 extends over 13 amino acids. Germline loops: CDR1 MNHEY, CDR2 SVGEGT. The CDR3 is CASSPFQDQPQHF.

The rearrangement uses TRBV7-3 and TRBJ2-1; TCRdb's D gene call, TRBD1, goes unchecked for lack of DNA. From germline, CDR1 is SGHTA and CDR2 FQGTGA. The CDR3 has 18 amino acids. This CDR3 reads CASSFQPPAAGARNEQFF.

The chain employs TRBV20-1 and TRBJ2-7; TCRdb's D call, TRBD2, is unchecked because there is no DNA. This CDR3 region has 13 residues. CDR1 is DFQATT, CDR2 SNEGSKA, per germline (reference sequence). The CDR3 region is CSAPSGSHYEQYF.

The V and J genes are TRBV5-6 and TRBJ1-4; TCRdb picks TRBD1, but there is no DNA to check that call. Germline CDR1 SGHDT, CDR2 YYEEEE. The CDR3 has 14 residues. The CDR3 loop is CASSFKGANEKLFF.

V gene TRBV7-3 combines with J gene TRBJ1-4. The CDR3 has 14 amino acids. From germline, CDR1 is SGHTA and CDR2 FQGTGA. The CDR3 reads CASSLKQLNEKLFF.

The chain recombines TRBV4-2 with TRBJ1-2; TCRdb returns TRBD1, unconfirmable since there is no DNA. Germline CDR1 reads LGHNA; CDR2 reads YNFKEQ. CDR3 size: 18 residues. This CDR3 is CASSQEGIGAGVDYGYTF.

The chain employs TRBV10-3 and TRBJ2-5; no DNA is available, so the TRBD2 call from TCRdb remains unchecked. The CDR3 runs to 14 residues. CDR1 is ENHRY, CDR2 SYGVKD, per germline. The CDR3: CAISSRTSGETQYF.

This chain joins TRBV6-5 and TRBJ2-1; as DNA is missing, the TRBD2 call by TCRdb cannot be tested. Germline V gives CDR1 MNHEY, CDR2 SVGAGI. The CDR3 totals 11 residues. CDR3 sequence reads: CASGTPNEQFF.

CDR3 protein: CASSRGLAGETQYF. This sequence joins TRBV11-2 and TRBJ2-5; the D gene TCRdb calls, TRBD2, cannot be checked with no DNA. Per germline, CDR1 SGHAT and CDR2 FQNNGV. The CDR3 has 14 amino acids.

The rearrangement links TRBV27 to TRBJ1-2; the TCRdb D gene call, TRBD1, has no DNA to confirm it. This CDR3 region has 15 residues. Germline V gene lookup returns CDR1 MNHEY and CDR2 SMNVEV (reference sequence). Here the CDR3 reads CASSLGTGSYYGYTF.

The gene calls are TRBV29-1 and TRBJ1-1. Germline values: CDR1 SQVTM, CDR2 ANQGSEA. The CDR3 has 12 residues. The CDR3 is CSVLFWNTEAFF.

V and J are TRBV5-1 and TRBJ1-4. The CDR3 has 15 amino acids. From germline, CDR1 is SGHRS and CDR2 YFSETQ. The CDR3 protein is CASSPRAGGNEKLFF.

The gene calls are TRBV2 and TRBJ2-5. CDR3 size: 12 residues. The germline V gene encodes CDR1 SNHLY and CDR2 FYNNEI. Here the CDR3 reads CASSDGIGTQYF.

The chain links TRBV11-1 to TRBJ2-2; TCRdb reports TRBD1, a call that lacks DNA to check it against. The CDR3 runs to 19 residues. The germline gives CDR1 SGHAT, CDR2 FQDESV (reference sequence). The CDR3 reads CASSWDRIDRGPNTGELFF.

The rearrangement joins TRBV7-8 to TRBJ2-2; the TCRdb call, TRBD2, lacks DNA for checking. Germline V CDR1 and CDR2: SGHVS, FQNEAQ. The CDR3 totals 16 residues. CDR3 sequence: CASSSRTSGNTGELFF. Using reference TRBV7-8 and TRBJ2-2 for the parts outside the CDR3, the full variable domain is GAGVSQSPRYKVAKRGQDVALRCDPISGHVSLFWYQQALGQGPEFLTYFQNEAQLDKSGLPSDRFFAERPEGSVSTLKIQRTQQEDSAVYLCASSSRTSGNTGELFFGEGSRLTVL.

The V and J genes are TRBV20-1 and TRBJ2-3. This CDR3 has 15 residues. CDR1 DFQATT and CDR2 SNEGSKA come from the germline V gene (reference sequence). CDR3 amino acids: CSARDRSEATDTQYF.